Below are 9 T cell receptor beta chains sequenced from a single sample in a study of T cells in Graves' hyperthyroidism and ophthalmopathy. Template material for amplifying TCR beta CDR3 regions consisted of RNA transcripts. The study used the HTBI primer set for a first-round RT-PCR of the TCR CDR3. MiXCR, run by TCRdb on the multiplex PCR reads, gives a single entry per CDR3 protein. The repertoire holds about 600,000 distinct CDR3 sequences, with approximately 15% as singletons. Sequenced input: blood. The receptors were gathered from a woman aged 40 to 55 with Graves' ophthalmopathy.

This clonotype has ten or more counts. This rearrangement joins TRBV2 to TRBJ2-2; 9 bases align to TRBD2. The CDR3 covers 14 residues. J was trimmed by 6 bases and V by 6 bases; bases with no gene match: 5. The germline CDR1 and CDR2 sequences are SNHLY and FYNNEI. The CDR3 coding sequence is TGTGCCAGCAGGGGACTAGCTGTATCCGGGGAGCTGTTTTTT. It encodes CASRGLAVSGELFF.

The chain joins TRBV27 to TRBJ1-1; 9 bases match TRBD1. Per the germline V gene, CDR1 is MNHEY and CDR2 is SMNVEV (reference sequence). The CDR3 loop spans 16 amino acids. V lost 5 bases, J lost 0 bases, and 7 bases stayed unmatched. CDR3 nucleotides: TGTGCCAGCAGTGGAGAACAGGGGGCGATGAACACTGAAGCTTTCTTT. Residues: CASSGEQGAMNTEAFF.

At least ten counts were recorded for this clonotype. V is TRBV11-2 and J is TRBJ2-2; 10 bases align to TRBD2. This CDR3 is 13 amino acids long. Germline lookup yields CDR1 SGHAT and CDR2 FQNNGV. V lost 6 bases to trimming and J lost 6 bases; unmatched junction nucleotides: 1. The DNA of the CDR3 is TGTGCCAGCAGGCTAGCGGGAGCCGGGGAGCTGTTTTTT. Protein sequence: CASRLAGAGELFF.

The sample holds a few counts of this clonotype. The chain links TRBV20-1 to TRBJ1-1; perhaps TRBD1 as D (5 bases). The V end was cut by 5 bases, the J end by 5 bases, with 21 bases between. Germline CDR1 DFQATT, CDR2 SNEGSKA (reference sequence). This CDR3 is built from 15 residues. This CDR3 reads CSARVAQGPGTEAFF. The CDR3 DNA reads TGCAGTGCTCGAGTTGCCCAGGGCCCTGGGACTGAAGCTTTCTTT.

This clonotype was seen many times. The chain carries TRBV7-3 and TRBJ2-1; TRBD2 matches 9 bases. Germline loops: CDR1 SGHTA, CDR2 FQGTGA. The junction had 4 bases not matched to a gene; V was cut back by 2 bases and J by 8 bases. CDR3 length: 14 residues. The CDR3 sequence is CASSLWGGGDEQFF. The CDR3 nucleotides read TGTGCCAGCAGCTTATGGGGCGGGGGGGATGAGCAGTTCTTC.

This clonotype has ten or more counts. This chain uses TRBV2 with TRBJ1-5; tentatively, D is TRBD1 (6 bases). The CDR3 runs to 13 residues. Trimming removed 9 bases from V and 0 bases from J, with 9 bases in between. Per germline, CDR1 SNHLY and CDR2 FYNNEI. The DNA of the CDR3 is TGTGCCAGTAGGGGGTTTAGCAATCAGCCCCAGCATTTT. It yields the protein CASRGFSNQPQHF.

The CDR3 region is CASSNRDRGPEQYF. The CDR3 bases are TGTGCCAGCAGTAACCGGGACAGGGGGCCCGAGCAGTACTTC. The chain recombines TRBV6-2 or TRBV6-3 with TRBJ2-7; 12 bases line up with TRBD1. The CDR3 totals 14 residues. After removal of 5 bases from V and 6 bases from J, the junction contained 5 bases not matched to a gene. Looked up from germline, CDR1 is MNHEY and CDR2 is SVGEGT.

This clonotype was detected ten times or more. This chain connects TRBV30 to TRBJ1-5; D ambiguous. With 1 base removed from V and 2 bases from J, the gap between germline ends came to 6 bases. Per the germline V gene, CDR1 is GTSNPN and CDR2 is SVGIG (reference sequence). This CDR3 comprises 13 residues. CDR3 in DNA: TGTGCCTGGAGTGGCGGGGGCAATCAGCCCCAGCATTTT. It is translated as CAWSGGGNQPQHF.

This clonotype was detected only a few times. This chain joins TRBV18 and TRBJ2-1, with D possibly matching TRBD2 (6 bases). Germline loops: CDR1 KGHSH, CDR2 LQKENI. The V end was cut by 8 bases, the J end by 1 base, with 18 bases between. The CDR3 has 16 amino acids. The CDR3 spells CASRRAGTSSYNEQFF. CDR3 coding DNA: TGTGCCAGCCGCCGTGCCGGGACTTCATCCTACAATGAGCAGTTCTTC. The full variable domain, with the rest looked up from reference TRBV18 and TRBJ2-1, is NAGVMQNPRHLVRRRGQEARLRCSPMKGHSHVYWYRQLPEEGLKFMVYLQKENIIDESGMPKERFSAEFPKEGPSILRIQQVVRGDSAAYFCASRRAGTSSYNEQFFGPGTRLTVL.